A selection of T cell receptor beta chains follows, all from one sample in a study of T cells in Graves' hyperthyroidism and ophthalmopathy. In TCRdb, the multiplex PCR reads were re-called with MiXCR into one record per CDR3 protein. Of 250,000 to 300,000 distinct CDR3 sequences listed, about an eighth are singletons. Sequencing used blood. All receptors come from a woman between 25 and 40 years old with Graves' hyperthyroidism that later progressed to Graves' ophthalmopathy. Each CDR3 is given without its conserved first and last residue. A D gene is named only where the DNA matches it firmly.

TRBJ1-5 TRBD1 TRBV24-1 ATSDPRTGSNQPQH
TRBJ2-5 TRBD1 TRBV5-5 ASSLAQGIYGVETQY
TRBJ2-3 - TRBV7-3 ASSSTGTATQY
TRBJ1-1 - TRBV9 ASSLNGEAKAF
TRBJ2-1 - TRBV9 ASSVVGSNEQF
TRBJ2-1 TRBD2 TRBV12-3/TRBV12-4 ASSFRVRGVLSGSGTYNEQF
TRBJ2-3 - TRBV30 ALNTGDTQY
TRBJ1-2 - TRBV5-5 ASSLTDRAGYT
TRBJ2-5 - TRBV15 ATSRDGSGVETQY
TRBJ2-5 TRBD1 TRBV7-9 ASSPLGTGVMVQETQY
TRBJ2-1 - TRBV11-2 ASHSGSSFYNEQF
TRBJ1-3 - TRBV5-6 ASSLIRARRPSSGNTIY
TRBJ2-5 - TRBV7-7 ASSQNPGEETQY
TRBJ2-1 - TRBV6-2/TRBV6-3 ASSYSTRDGPPHNEQF
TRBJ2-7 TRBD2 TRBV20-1 SARAPTSGFEQY
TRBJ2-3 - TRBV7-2 ASSLVGGAPDTQY
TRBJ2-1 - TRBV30 AWSYSRNEQF
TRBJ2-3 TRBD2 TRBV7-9 ASSVGGSPNTDTQY
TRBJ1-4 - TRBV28 ASSFGGLNEKLF
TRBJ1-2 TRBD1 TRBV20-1 SANQSARTGGSPDGYT
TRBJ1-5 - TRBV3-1 ASSWGDYSNQPQH
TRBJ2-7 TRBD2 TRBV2 ASSPLAGGNSYEQY
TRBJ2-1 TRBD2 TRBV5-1 ASSPTGLAGVVNEQF
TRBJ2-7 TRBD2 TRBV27 ASSPRLAASYEQY
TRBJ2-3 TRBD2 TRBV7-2 ASSGLAGGLDTQY
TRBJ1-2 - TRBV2 ASSERREGRKGYT
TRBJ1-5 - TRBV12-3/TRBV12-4 ASSFLAGLSNQPQH
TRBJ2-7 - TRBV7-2 ASNPDRAYGQY
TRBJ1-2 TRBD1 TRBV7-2 ASSFAGTANYGYT
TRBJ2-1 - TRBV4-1 ASSQVVGPGQF
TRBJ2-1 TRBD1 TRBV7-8 ASSTRDRYNEQF
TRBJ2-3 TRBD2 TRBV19 ASSTGRGSGITDTQY
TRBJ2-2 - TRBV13 ASIQIGTTGELF
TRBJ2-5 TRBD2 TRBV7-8 ASSLDSGLAGGYGETQY
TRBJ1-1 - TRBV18 ASSPQGQASTEAF
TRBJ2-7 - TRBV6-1 ASSEADIGGWQY
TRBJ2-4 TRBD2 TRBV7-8 ASSPGASGYSAKNIQY
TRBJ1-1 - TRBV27 ASSFSSGVTGAF
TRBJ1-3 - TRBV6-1 ASSRTASSGNTIY
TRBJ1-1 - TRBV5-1 ASSLEAVGTEAF
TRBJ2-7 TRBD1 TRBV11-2 ASSFDRDEQY
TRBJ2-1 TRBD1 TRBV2 ASRRDRGQGEQF
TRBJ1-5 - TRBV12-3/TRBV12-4 ASRVGGRQPQH
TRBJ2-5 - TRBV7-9 ASSLYGGTQY
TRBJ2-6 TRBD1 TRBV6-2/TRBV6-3 ASSRDRAAGANVLT
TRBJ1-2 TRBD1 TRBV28 ASSLVQGGGYT
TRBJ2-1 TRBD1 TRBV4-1 ASSQGTGGRDEQF
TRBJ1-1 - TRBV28 ASSAHLGHLRGTEAF
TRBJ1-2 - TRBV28 ASTFLGGQGYT
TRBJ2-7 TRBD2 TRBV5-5 ASSLTSGYEQY
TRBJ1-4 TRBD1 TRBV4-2 ASSQAEGGGWEKLF
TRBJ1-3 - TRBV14 ASSQRTAGNTIY
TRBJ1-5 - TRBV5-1 ASSPGTGGHQPQH